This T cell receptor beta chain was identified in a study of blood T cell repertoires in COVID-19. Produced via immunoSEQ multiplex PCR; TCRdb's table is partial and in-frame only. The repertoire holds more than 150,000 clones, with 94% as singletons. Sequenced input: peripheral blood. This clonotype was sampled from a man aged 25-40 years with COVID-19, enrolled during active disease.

CDR3 protein: CASTQGPYNEQFF. The CDR3 DNA follows: TGTGCCAGCACCCAGGGGCCCTACAATGAGCAGTTCTTC. The genes are TRBV2 and TRBJ2-1; TRBD1 might be the D (6 bases). The ends were cut back, 7 bases at V and 2 bases at J, with 9 bases in the middle. The CDR3 spans 13 residues. Per the germline V gene, CDR1 is SNHLY and CDR2 is FYNNEI.